This passage covers 17 T cell receptor beta chains from one sample sequenced in a study of beta chain features in type 1 diabetes. General observations from the study: Moderate yet significant TCRB CDR3 shortening was seen in Type 1 diabetes patients in all four CD4+ subsets.

No antigens are known for them. The study reverse transcribed the entire isolated RNA, so it sequenced expressed TCRB transcripts. Sequencing was performed with immunoSEQ multiplex PCR; in TCRdb, only in-frame clones are kept and a portion is missing. The data contain approximately 16,000 clones, roughly two thirds of them singletons. Sequencing was carried out using stem cell memory CD4+ T cells from blood. Receptors originate from a man younger than 40 with type 1 diabetes.

The count of this clone is one. This chain links TRBV6-1 with TRBJ1-5; unclear D gene. Between the trimmed V and J ends, which lost 0 bases and 4 bases, there was a span of 7 bases. This CDR3 has 14 residues. CDR1 is MNHNS, CDR2 SASEGT, per germline. The CDR3, as DNA: TGTGCCAGCAGTGAAGCACTGGAGAATCAGCCCCAGCATTTT. Its translation is CASSEALENQPQHF.

The rearrangement uses TRBV6-5 and TRBJ2-3; D unresolved. Germline V gene lookup returns CDR1 MNHEY and CDR2 SVGAGI. The CDR3 runs 16 residues. The V and J ends lost 0 bases and 1 base respectively, with 11 bases between them. The CDR3 region has the DNA TGTGCCAGCAGTTACTCGAAAACAGCTGGCACAGATACGCAGTATTTT. It is translated as CASSYSKTAGTDTQYF.

This sequence joins TRBV7-2 and TRBJ1-2; D unresolved. CDR1 is SGHTA and CDR2 is FQGNSA in the germline V gene. CDR3 length: 13 residues. With 1 base removed from V and 1 base from J, the gap between germline ends came to 4 bases. Written as DNA, the CDR3 is TGTGCCAGCAGCTTAGACTTTAACTATGGCTACACCTTC. It translates to CASSLDFNYGYTF.

V gene TRBV9 combines with J gene TRBJ2-5, with D tentatively TRBD1 (5 bases). This CDR3 has 14 amino acids. Trimming removed 0 bases at V and 5 bases at J, with 11 bases between. The V gene's germline CDR1 is SGDLS and CDR2 YYNGEE. The chain's CDR3 is CASSVGAGMETQYF. The CDR3 region has the DNA TGTGCCAGCAGCGTAGGGGCAGGGATGGAGACCCAGTACTTC.

CDR3 in amino acids: CASSSTGQLYGYTF. Written as DNA, the CDR3 is TGTGCCAGCAGTTCGACAGGGCAACTCTATGGCTACACCTTC. The chain is built from TRBV28 and TRBJ1-2; 7 positions agree with TRBD1. V was clipped by 4 bases and J by 4 bases; unmatched bases: 6. CDR1 MDHEN and CDR2 SYDVKM come from the germline V gene. The CDR3 extends over 14 amino acids.

The genes are TRBV18 and TRBJ2-7; D might be TRBD2 (6 bases). The germline V gene encodes CDR1 KGHSH and CDR2 LQKENI. The CDR3 runs to 13 residues. V was clipped by 3 bases and J by 9 bases, with 15 bases between them. The CDR3 loop is CASSPMDRGVQYF. The CDR3 region has the DNA TGTGCCAGCTCACCGATGGACCGCGGGGTGCAGTACTTC.

V usage is TRBV5-6 and J usage is TRBJ2-7, with TRBD1 matching 8 bases. The CDR3 sequence is 15 residues long. The V gene end was trimmed by 1 base and the J gene end by 5 bases; junction bases not matched to a gene: 8. The germline gives CDR1 SGHDT, CDR2 YYEEEE. The CDR3 DNA is TGTGCCAGCAGCTTGCGGGCAGGGGGCTACCACGAGCAGTACTTC. Its protein product is CASSLRAGGYHEQYF.

This sequence joins TRBV7-2 and TRBJ2-1; TRBD2 matches at 11 bases. Germline CDR1 reads SGHTA; CDR2 reads FQGNSA. V trimming: 4 bases; J trimming: 4 bases; junction bases outside the gene matches: 6. The CDR3 is 16 residues long. The CDR3 here is CASSSSGTSGYNEQFF. The CDR3 DNA follows: TGTGCCAGCAGCTCCTCCGGGACTAGCGGATACAATGAGCAGTTCTTC.

The DNA for the CDR3 is TGTGCCAGCAGCTTCGTTACAGGGTCCGGGGCCAACGTCCTGACTTTC. It specifies CASSFVTGSGANVLTF. This chain uses TRBV7-3 with TRBJ2-6; D might be TRBD1 (6 bases). Trimming took 3 bases from V and 4 from J, leaving 13 bases between them. The CDR3 has 16 amino acids. Per germline, CDR1 SGHTA and CDR2 FQGTGA.

The V gene is TRBV6-5, the J gene TRBJ2-6; D call uncertain. The CDR3 loop spans 14 amino acids. CDR1 is MNHEY and CDR2 is SVGAGI in the germline V gene. V was trimmed by 6 bases and J by 0 bases, leaving 6 bases between them. The CDR3 DNA is TGTGCCAGCAGGAGCCTCTCTGGGGCCAACGTCCTGACTTTC. Translation: CASRSLSGANVLTF.

This clone was found a few times. V gene TRBV5-5 combines with J gene TRBJ2-7, with D uncertain. The CDR3 consists of 13 residues. Looked up from germline, CDR1 is SGHKS and CDR2 is YYEKEE (reference sequence). The V end lost 0 bases, the J end lost 1 base, and 5 bases lay between the germline ends. CDR3: CASSLGHSYEQYF. In DNA form, the CDR3 reads TGTGCCAGCAGCTTGGGACATTCCTACGAGCAGTACTTC.

The CDR3 nucleotides are TGTGCCAGCGGTACAGAGGGTGGGGACACCGGGGAGCTGTTTTTT. Encoded protein: CASGTEGGDTGELFF. The V call is TRBV6-1, the J call TRBJ2-2, with D perhaps TRBD2 (5 bases). V was pared by 8 bases and J by 3 bases, with 16 bases between. This CDR3 has 15 residues. The germline V gene encodes CDR1 MNHNS and CDR2 SASEGT.

This clone has just a few counts. This chain links TRBV29-1 with TRBJ2-7, with no clear D. This CDR3 comprises 12 residues. The germline V and J ends were trimmed by 7 bases and 7 bases, with 17 bases remaining between them. The V gene's germline CDR1 is SQVTM and CDR2 ANQGSEA. The CDR3 loop is CSAGGVAGEQYF. The CDR3 nucleotides read TGCAGCGCTGGCGGCGTCGCCGGAGAGCAGTACTTC.

The chain joins TRBV28 to TRBJ2-5; 8 bases align to TRBD2. The germline CDR1 and CDR2 sequences are MDHEN and SYDVKM. Trimming took 7 bases from V and 4 from J; bases not matched to a gene: 5. The CDR3 length is 13 residues. CDR3 in amino acids: CASIPGGVETQYF. The CDR3 DNA is TGTGCCAGCATCCCCGGGGGGGTAGAGACCCAGTACTTC. Complete variable domain (other parts from reference TRBV28 and TRBJ2-5): DVKVTQSSRYLVKRTGEKVFLECVQDMDHENMFWYRQDPGLGLRLIYFSYDVKMKEKGDIPEGYSVSREKKERFSLILESASTNQTSMYLCASIPGGVETQYFGPGTRLLVL.

The chain couples TRBV11-2 to TRBJ1-1; D not certain. This CDR3 is 11 amino acids long. Trimming cost V 2 bases and J 8 bases, with 6 bases left between them. The germline V gene encodes CDR1 SGHAT and CDR2 FQNNGV. CDR3 sequence: CASSLFEEAFF. CDR3 DNA sequence: TGTGCCAGCAGCTTATTCGAGGAAGCTTTCTTT.

The rearrangement links TRBV4-1 to TRBJ2-3; 9 nucleotides align to TRBD2. Germline V gene data show CDR1 as MGHRA and CDR2 as YSYEKL. This CDR3 has 17 amino acids. V gave up 4 bases and J gave up 7 bases; unmatched junction bases: 15. The CDR3 sequence: CASSPPFASGGPHTQYF. DNA for the CDR3: TGCGCCAGCAGCCCCCCCTTTGCCAGCGGGGGGCCCCATACGCAGTATTTT.

This clone was seen a few times. The gene calls are TRBV5-6 and TRBJ2-7; 10 nucleotides agree with TRBD1. V gave up 0 bases and J gave up 4 bases; unmatched junction bases: 1. The CDR3 is 14 amino acids. Germline-derived CDR1 and CDR2 are SGHDT and YYEEEE. CDR3 DNA sequence: TGTGCCAGCAGCTTGGGGACAGGGGGATACGAGCAGTACTTC. Protein sequence: CASSLGTGGYEQYF. Filled out from reference TRBV5-6 and TRBJ2-7, the complete variable domain reads DAGVTQSPTHLIKTRGQQVTLRCSPKSGHDTVSWYQQALGQGPQFIFQYYEEEERQRGNFPDRFSGHQFPNYSSELNVNALLLGDSALYLCASSLGTGGYEQYFGPGTRLTVT.